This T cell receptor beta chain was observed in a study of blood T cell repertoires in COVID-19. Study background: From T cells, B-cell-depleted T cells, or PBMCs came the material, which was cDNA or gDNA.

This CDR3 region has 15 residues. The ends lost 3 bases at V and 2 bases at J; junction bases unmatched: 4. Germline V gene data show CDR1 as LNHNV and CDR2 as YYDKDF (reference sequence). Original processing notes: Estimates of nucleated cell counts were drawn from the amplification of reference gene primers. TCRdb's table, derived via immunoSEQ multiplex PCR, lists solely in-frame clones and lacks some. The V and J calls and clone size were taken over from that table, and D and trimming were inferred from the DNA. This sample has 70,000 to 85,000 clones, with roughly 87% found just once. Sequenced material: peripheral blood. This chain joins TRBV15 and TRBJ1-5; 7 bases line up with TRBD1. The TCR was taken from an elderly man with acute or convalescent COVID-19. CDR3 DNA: TGTGCCACCAGCAGTGGGACAGTCGGCAATCAGCCCCAGCATTTT. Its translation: CATSSGTVGNQPQHF. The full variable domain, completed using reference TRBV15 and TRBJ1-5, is DAMVIQNPRYQVTQFGKPVTLSCSQTLNHNVMYWYQQKSSQAPKLLFHYYDKDFNNEADTPDNFQSRRPNTSFCFLDIRSPGLGDTAMYLCATSSGTVGNQPQHFGDGTRLSIL.